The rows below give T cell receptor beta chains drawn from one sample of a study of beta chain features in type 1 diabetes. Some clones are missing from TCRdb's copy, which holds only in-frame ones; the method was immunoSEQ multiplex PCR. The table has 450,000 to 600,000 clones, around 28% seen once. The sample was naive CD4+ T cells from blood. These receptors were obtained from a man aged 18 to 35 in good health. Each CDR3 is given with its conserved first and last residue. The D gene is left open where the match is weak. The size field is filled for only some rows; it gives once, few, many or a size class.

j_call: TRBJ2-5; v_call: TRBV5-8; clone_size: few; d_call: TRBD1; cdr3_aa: CASSLAGTGLGETQYF; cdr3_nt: TGTGCCAGCAGCTTGGCCGGGACAGGGCTCGGGGAGACCCAGTACTTC
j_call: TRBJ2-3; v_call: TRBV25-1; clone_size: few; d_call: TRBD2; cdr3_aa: CASTIAGLTDTQYF; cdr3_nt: TGTGCCAGCACCATAGCGGGCCTCACAGATACGCAGTATTTT
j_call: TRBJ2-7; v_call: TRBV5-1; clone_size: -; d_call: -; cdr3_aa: CASTLFGSPGHEQYF; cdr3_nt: TGCGCCAGCACACTGTTCGGCTCACCCGGCCACGAGCAGTACTTC
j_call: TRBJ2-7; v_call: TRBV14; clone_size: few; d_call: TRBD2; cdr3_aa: CASSRGTSGVYEQYF; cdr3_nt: TGTGCCAGCAGCCGGGGGACTAGCGGGGTCTACGAGCAGTACTTC
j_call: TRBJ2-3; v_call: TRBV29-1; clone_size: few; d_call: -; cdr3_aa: CSAGMEVVSDTQYF; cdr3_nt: TGCAGCGCCGGGATGGAGGTGGTATCGGATACGCAGTATTTT
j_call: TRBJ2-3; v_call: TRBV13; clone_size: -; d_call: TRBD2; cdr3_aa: CASRLAGDTDTQYF; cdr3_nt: TGTGCCAGCAGATTAGCGGGAGACACAGATACGCAGTATTTT
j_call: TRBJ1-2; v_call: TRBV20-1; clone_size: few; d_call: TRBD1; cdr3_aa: CGSQGAQGYTF; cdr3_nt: TGCGGGAGTCAGGGGGCGCAGGGCTACACCTTC
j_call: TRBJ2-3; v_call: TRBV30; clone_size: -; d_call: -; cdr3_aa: CAWGVLANTQYF; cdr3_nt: TGTGCCTGGGGGGTGCTGGCGAATACGCAGTATTTT
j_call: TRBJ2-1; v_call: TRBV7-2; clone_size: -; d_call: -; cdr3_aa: CASRWGPNNEQFF; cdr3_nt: TGTGCCAGCAGATGGGGCCCCAATAATGAGCAGTTCTTC
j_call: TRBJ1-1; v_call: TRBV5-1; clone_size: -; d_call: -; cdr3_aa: CASSLTNTEAFF; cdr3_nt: TGCGCCAGCAGCTTGACGAACACTGAAGCTTTCTTT
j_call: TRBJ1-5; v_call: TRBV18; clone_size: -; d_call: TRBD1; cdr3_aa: CASSSRQGADNQPQHF; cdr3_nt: TGTGCCAGCTCGTCGAGACAGGGGGCGGACAATCAGCCCCAGCATTTT
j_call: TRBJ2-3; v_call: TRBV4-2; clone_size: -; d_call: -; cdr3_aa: CASSQDDNTDTQYF; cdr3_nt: TGTGCCAGCAGCCAAGATGACAACACAGATACGCAGTATTTT
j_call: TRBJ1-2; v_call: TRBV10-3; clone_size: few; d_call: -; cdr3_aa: CAISPPLAVGYTF; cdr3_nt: TGTGCCATCAGCCCCCCGTTGGCAGTTGGCTACACCTTC
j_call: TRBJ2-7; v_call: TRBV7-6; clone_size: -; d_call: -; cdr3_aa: CASSLAPNEQYF; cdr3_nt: TGTGCCAGCAGCTTGGCGCCGAACGAGCAGTACTTC
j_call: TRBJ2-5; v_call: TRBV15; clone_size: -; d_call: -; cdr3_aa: CATSRDWKTQYF; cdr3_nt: TGTGCCACCAGCAGAGATTGGAAGACCCAGTACTTC
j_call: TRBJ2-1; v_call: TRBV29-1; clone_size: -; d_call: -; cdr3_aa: CSVGRGNEQFF; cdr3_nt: TGCAGCGTTGGCCGGGGGAATGAGCAGTTCTTC
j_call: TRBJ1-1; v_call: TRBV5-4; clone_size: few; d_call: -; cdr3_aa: CASSFPGLTNTEAFF; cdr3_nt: TGTGCCAGCAGCTTCCCGGGACTGACGAACACTGAAGCTTTCTTT
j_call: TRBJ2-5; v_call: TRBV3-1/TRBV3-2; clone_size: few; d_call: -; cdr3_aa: CASGKTQYF; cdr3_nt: TGTGCCAGCGGAAAGACCCAGTACTTC
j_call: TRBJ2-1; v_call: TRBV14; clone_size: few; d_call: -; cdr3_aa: CASSMLADYYNEQFF; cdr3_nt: TGTGCCAGCAGCATGCTAGCTGATTACTACAATGAGCAGTTCTTC
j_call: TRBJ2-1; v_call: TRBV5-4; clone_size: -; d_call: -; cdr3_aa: CASSLRPGTSSYNEQFF; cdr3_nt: TGTGCCAGCAGCTTGAGGCCCGGGACAAGCTCCTACAATGAGCAGTTCTTC
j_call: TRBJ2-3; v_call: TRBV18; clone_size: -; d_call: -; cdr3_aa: CASSRTASTDTQYF; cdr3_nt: TGTGCCAGCTCAAGGACAGCCAGCACAGATACGCAGTATTTT
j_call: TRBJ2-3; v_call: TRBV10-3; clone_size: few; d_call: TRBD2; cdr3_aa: CAPLAGVYGDTQYF; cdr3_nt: TGTGCCCCCCTAGCGGGAGTGTATGGAGATACGCAGTATTTT
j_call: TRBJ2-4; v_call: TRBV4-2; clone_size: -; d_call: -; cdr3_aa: CASSQDVLKNIQYF; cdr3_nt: TGTGCCAGCAGCCAAGATGTTCTCAAAAACATTCAGTACTTC
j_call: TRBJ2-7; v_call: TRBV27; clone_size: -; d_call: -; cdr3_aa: CASSTQGPVPGYF; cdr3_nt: TGTGCCAGCAGTACACAGGGCCCCGTACCGGGGTACTTC
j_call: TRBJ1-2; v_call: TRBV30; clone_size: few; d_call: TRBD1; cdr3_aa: CAWTGGNYGYTF; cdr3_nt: TGTGCCTGGACAGGGGGCAACTATGGCTACACCTTC
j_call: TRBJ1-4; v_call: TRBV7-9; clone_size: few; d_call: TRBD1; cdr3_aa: CASSFGTGGIEKLFF; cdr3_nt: TGTGCCAGCAGCTTCGGTACAGGGGGTATAGAAAAACTGTTTTTT
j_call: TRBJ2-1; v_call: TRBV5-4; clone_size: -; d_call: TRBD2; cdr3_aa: CASSLLLAGVNEQFF; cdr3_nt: TGTGCCAGCAGCTTGCTACTAGCGGGAGTCAATGAGCAGTTCTTC
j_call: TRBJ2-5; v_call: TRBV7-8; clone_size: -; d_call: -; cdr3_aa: CASSFEGVWETQYF; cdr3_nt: TGTGCCAGCAGCTTCGAGGGGGTTTGGGAGACCCAGTACTTC
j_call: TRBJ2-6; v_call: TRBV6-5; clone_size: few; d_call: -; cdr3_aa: CASRTVGSGANVLTF; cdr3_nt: TGTGCCAGCAGGACTGTAGGCTCTGGGGCCAACGTCCTGACTTTC
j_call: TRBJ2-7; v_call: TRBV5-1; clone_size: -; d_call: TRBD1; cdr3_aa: CASSLAQGAGEQYF; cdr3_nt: TGCGCCAGCAGCTTGGCCCAGGGGGCTGGAGAGCAGTACTTC
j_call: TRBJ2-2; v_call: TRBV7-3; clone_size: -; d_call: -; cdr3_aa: CASSGDAGELFF; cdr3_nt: TGTGCCAGCAGCGGCGATGCCGGGGAGCTGTTTTTT
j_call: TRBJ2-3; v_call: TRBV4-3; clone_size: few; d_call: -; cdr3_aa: CASSQVARWAADTQYF; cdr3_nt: TGCGCCAGCAGCCAAGTAGCACGGTGGGCGGCAGATACGCAGTATTTT
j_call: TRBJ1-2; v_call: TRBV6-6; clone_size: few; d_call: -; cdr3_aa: CASSTGGGPIYGYTF; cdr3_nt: TGTGCCAGCAGTACTGGGGGCGGGCCGATCTATGGCTACACCTTC
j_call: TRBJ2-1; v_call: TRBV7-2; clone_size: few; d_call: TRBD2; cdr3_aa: CASSSRTSAGGFSEQFF; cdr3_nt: TGTGCCAGCAGCTCCAGAACCTCAGCGGGAGGATTTAGTGAGCAGTTCTTC
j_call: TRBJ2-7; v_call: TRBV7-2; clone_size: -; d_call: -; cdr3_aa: CASSLGGTRSSYEQYF; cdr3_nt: TGTGCCAGCAGCTTAGGGGGTACTAGGAGCTCCTACGAGCAGTACTTC
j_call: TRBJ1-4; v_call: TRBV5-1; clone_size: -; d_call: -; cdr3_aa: CASSPDPGSEKLFF; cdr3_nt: TGCGCCAGCAGCCCCGACCCAGGCAGTGAAAAACTGTTTTTT
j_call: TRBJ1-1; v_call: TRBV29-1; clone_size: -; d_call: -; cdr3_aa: CSVEIVRNTEAFF; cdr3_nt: TGCAGCGTTGAGATAGTGCGGAACACTGAAGCTTTCTTT
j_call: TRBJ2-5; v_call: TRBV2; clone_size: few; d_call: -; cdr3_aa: CASSGIRKKQETQYF; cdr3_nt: TGTGCCAGCAGTGGAATAAGGAAGAAGCAAGAGACCCAGTACTTC
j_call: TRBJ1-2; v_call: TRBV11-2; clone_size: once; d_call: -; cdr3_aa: CASSVMQANYGYTF; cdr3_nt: TGTGCCAGCAGCGTGATGCAGGCAAACTATGGCTACACCTTC
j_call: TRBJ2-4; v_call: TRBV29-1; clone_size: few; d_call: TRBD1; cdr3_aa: CSVGTLDRANIQYF; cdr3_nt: TGCAGCGTGGGGACCTTGGACAGGGCAAACATTCAGTACTTC
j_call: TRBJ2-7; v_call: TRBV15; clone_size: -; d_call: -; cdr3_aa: CATSREQHEQYF; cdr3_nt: TGTGCCACCAGCAGAGAACAGCACGAGCAGTACTTC
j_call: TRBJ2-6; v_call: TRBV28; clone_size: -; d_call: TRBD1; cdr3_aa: CASSPQGAGGANVLTF; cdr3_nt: TGTGCCAGCAGTCCACAGGGGGCAGGTGGGGCCAACGTCCTGACTTTC
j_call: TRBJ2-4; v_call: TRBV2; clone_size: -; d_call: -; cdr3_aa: CASSEDPQVVQYF; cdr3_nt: TGTGCCAGCAGTGAGGATCCCCAGGTCGTTCAGTACTTC
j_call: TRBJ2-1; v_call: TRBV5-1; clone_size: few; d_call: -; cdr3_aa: CASSLAAGEQFF; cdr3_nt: TGCGCCAGCAGCTTGGCCGCGGGGGAGCAGTTCTTC
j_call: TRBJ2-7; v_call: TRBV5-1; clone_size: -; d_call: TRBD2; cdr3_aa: CASSSGAGEPEEQYF; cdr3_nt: TGCGCCAGCAGCTCGGGAGCGGGAGAGCCGGAAGAGCAGTACTTC
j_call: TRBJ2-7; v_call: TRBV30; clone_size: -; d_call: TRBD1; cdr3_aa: CAWKTGGAGYEQYF; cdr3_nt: TGTGCCTGGAAGACAGGGGGCGCCGGGTACGAGCAGTACTTC
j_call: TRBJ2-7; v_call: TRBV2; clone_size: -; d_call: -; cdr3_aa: CASSISWHEQYF; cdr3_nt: TGTGCCAGCAGTATTTCTTGGCACGAGCAGTACTTC
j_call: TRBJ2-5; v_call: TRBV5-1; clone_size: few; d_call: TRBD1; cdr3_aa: CASSRGQGETQYF; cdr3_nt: TGCGCCAGCAGCCGGGGACAGGGAGAGACCCAGTACTTC